This TCR beta chain is drawn from a study of cytomegalovirus exposure and HLA in healthy donors. Study-level points and caveats: Later genetic work tied a missense DCLRE1C variant to beta-chain V and J trimming. There were reportedly fewer N-insertions in an Asian-associated ancestry cluster than the roughly 670-donor mean, in a later analysis.

PCR involved 60 Vbeta and 13 Jbeta primers. Repertoires were generated with immunoSEQ multiplex PCR, while TCRdb's copy carries only in-frame clones and drops some. Altogether about 130,000 clones are present, over 70% being singletons, with the ten largest covering 4%. Germline loops: CDR1 ENHRY, CDR2 SYGVKD. The V end lost 0 bases, the J end lost 15 bases, and 18 bases lay between the germline ends. This CDR3 region has 14 residues. In its sample, this clone was seen a few times. The antigen remains unidentified. The chain joins TRBV10-3 to TRBJ1-3; D unresolved. Sequences were obtained from PBMCs. The sequence came from a woman between 40 and 50 years old in good health and CMV-seronegative. In DNA form, the CDR3 reads TGTGCCATCAGTGAGTCGGCTCGCGGGGTACCGGAATATTTT. This encodes CAISESARGVPEYF.